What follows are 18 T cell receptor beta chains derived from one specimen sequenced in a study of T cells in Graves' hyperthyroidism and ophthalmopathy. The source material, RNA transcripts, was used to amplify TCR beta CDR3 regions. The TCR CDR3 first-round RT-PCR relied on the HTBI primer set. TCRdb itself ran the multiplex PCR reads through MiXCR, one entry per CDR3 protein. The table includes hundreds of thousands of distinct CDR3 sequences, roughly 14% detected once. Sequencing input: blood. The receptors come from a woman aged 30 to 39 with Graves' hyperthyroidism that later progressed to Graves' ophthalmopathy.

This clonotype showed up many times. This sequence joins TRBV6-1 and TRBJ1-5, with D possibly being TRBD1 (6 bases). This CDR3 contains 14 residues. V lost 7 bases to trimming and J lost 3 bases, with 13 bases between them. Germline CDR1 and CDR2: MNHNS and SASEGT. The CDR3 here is CASTQGTLNQPQHF. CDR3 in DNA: TGTGCCAGCACACAGGGCACCCTCAATCAGCCCCAGCATTTT.

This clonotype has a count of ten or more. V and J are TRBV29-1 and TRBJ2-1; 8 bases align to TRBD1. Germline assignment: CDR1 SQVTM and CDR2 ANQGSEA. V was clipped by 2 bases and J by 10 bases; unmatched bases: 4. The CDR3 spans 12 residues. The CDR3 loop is CSVEKGDREQFF. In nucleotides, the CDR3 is TGCAGCGTTGAAAAAGGGGACAGGGAGCAGTTCTTC.

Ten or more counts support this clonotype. DNA of the CDR3: TGTGCCAGCACTTTGGACGGGAGAGACTACGAGCAGTACTTC. Encoded protein: CASTLDGRDYEQYF. The J gene is TRBJ2-7, the V gene TRBV28; possibly TRBD2 for D (6 bases). The CDR3 is made up of 14 amino acids. V was clipped by 7 bases and J by 3 bases, with 16 bases between them. The germline V gene has CDR1 MDHEN and CDR2 SYDVKM.

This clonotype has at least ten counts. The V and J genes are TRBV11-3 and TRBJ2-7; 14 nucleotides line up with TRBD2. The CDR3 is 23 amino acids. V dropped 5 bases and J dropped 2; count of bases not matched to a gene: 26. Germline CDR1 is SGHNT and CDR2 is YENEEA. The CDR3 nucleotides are TGTGCCAGCAGCCCCCCCGAGGGGACTTTGACTAGCGGGAGGGCCGTTCTGGCCTACGAGCAGTACTTC. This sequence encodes CASSPPEGTLTSGRAVLAYEQYF.

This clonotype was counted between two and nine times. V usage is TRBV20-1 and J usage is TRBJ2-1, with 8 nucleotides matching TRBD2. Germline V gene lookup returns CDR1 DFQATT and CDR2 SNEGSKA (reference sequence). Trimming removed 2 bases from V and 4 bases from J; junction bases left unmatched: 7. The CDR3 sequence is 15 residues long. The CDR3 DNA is TGCAGTGCTAGATGGCCCGGGAGGGCATACAATGAGCAGTTCTTC. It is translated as CSARWPGRAYNEQFF.

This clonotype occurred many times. CDR3 protein: CASKDSSNQPQHF. Here the CDR3 DNA reads TGTGCCAGCAAAGACTCTAGCAATCAGCCCCAGCATTTT. V usage is TRBV28 and J usage is TRBJ1-5; D remains unclear. The V end was cut by 7 bases, the J end by 0 bases, with 7 bases between. The CDR3 runs 13 residues. Looked up from germline, CDR1 is MDHEN and CDR2 is SYDVKM.

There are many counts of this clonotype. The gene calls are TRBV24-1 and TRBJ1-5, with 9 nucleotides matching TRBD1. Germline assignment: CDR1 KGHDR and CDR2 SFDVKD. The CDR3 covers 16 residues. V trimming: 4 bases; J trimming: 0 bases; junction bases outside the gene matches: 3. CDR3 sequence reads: CATSDADRGSNQPQHF. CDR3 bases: TGTGCCACCAGTGACGCGGACAGGGGTAGCAATCAGCCCCAGCATTTT.

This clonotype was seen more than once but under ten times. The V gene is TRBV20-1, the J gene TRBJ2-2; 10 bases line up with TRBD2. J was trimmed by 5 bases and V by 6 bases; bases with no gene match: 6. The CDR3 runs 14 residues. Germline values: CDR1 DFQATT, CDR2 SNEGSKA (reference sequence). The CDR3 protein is CSAKGGLATGELFF. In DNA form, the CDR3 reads TGCAGTGCAAAGGGGGGACTAGCGACCGGGGAGCTGTTTTTT.

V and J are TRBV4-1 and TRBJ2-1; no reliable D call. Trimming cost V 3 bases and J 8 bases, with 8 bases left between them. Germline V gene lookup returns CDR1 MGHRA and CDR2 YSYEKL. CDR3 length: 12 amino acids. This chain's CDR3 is CASSHDPHEQFF. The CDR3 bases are TGCGCCAGCAGCCATGATCCCCATGAGCAGTTCTTC.

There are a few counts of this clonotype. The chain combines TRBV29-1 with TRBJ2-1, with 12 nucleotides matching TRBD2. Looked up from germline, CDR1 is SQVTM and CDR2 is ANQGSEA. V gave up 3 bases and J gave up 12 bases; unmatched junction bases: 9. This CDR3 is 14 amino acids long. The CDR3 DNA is TGCAGCGTTGAGGGGACTAGCGGGCTAGTTAGGCAGTTCTTC. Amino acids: CSVEGTSGLVRQFF.

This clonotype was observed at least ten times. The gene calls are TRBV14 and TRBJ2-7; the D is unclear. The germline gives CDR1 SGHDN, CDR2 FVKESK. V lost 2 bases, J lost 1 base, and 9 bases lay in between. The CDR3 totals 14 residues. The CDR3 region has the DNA TGTGCCAGCAGCCAAAACGGCGATTCCTACGAGCAGTACTTC. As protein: CASSQNGDSYEQYF.

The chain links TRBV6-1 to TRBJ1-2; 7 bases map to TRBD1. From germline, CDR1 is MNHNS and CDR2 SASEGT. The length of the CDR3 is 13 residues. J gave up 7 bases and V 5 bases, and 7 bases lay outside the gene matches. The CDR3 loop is CASSHRGVRGYTF. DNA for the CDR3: TGTGCCAGCAGTCACAGGGGAGTCCGTGGCTACACCTTC.

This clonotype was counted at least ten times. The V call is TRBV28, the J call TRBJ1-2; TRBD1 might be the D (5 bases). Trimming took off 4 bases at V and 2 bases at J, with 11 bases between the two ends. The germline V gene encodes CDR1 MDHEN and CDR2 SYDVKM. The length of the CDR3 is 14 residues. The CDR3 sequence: CASSSAAGNYGYTF. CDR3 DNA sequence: TGTGCCAGCAGTTCAGCCGCAGGGAACTATGGCTACACCTTC.

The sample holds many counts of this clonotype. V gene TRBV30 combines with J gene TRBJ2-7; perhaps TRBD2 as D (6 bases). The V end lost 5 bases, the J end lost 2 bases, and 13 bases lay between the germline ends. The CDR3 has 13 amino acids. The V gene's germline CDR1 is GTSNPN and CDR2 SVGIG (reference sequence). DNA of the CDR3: TGTGCCTGGGCGCGGGACTCAACCTACGAGCAGTACTTC. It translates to CAWARDSTYEQYF. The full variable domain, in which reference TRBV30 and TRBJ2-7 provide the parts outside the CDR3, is SQTIHQWPATLVQPVGSPLSLECTVEGTSNPNLYWYRQAAGRGLQLLFYSVGIGQISSEVPQNLSASRPQDRQFILSSKKLLLSDSGFYLCAWARDSTYEQYFGPGTRLTVT.

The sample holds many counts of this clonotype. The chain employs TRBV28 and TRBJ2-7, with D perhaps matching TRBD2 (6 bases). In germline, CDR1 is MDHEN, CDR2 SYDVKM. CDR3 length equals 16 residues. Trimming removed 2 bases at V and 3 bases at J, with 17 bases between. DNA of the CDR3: TGTGCCAGCAGTTTAGTGGGTGCGGGCGGGATCTACGAGCAGTACTTC. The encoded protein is CASSLVGAGGIYEQYF.

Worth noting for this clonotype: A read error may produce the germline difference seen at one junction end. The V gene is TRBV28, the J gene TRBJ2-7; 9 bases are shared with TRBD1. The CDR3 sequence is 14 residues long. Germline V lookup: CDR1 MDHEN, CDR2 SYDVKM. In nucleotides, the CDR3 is TGCGCCAGCAGTGTAAGGGGACAGGGATCCGAGCAGTACTTC. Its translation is CASSVRGQGSEQYF.

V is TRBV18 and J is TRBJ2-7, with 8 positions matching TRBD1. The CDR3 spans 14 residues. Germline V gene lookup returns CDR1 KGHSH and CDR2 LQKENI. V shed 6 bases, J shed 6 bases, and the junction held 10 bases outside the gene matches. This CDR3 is CASSHMDRAGEQYF. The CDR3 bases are TGTGCCAGCTCTCACATGGACAGGGCCGGCGAGCAGTACTTC.

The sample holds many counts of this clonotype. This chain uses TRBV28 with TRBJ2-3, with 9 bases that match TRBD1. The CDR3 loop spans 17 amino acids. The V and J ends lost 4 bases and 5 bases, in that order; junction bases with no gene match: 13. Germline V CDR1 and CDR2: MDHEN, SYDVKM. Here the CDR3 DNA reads TGTGCCAGCAGTTCCCCCCACAGGGGGCTAGGAGGAGATACGCAGTATTTT. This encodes CASSSPHRGLGGDTQYF.